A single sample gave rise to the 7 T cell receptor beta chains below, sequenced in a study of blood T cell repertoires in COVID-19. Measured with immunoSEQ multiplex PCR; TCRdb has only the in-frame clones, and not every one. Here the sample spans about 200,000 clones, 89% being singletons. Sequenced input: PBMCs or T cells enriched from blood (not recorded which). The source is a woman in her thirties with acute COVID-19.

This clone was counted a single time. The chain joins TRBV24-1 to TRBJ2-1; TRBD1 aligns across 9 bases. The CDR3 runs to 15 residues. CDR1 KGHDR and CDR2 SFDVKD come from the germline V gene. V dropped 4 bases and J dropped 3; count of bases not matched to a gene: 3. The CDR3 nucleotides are TGTGCCACCAGTGAGACAGGGGGGGTCTACAATGAGCAGTTCTTC. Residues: CATSETGGVYNEQFF.

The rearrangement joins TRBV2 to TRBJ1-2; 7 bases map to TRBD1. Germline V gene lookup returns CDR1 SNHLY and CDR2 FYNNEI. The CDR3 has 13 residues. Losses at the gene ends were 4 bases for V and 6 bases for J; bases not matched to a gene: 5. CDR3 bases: TGTGCCAGCAGTGGGTCAGGGGGGCATGGCTACACCTTC. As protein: CASSGSGGHGYTF. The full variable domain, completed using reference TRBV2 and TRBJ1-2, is EPEVTQTPSHQVTQMGQEVILRCVPISNHLYFYWYRQILGQKVEFLVSFYNNEISEKSEIFDDQFSVERPDGSNFTLKIRSTKLEDSAMYFCASSGSGGHGYTFGSGTRLTVV.

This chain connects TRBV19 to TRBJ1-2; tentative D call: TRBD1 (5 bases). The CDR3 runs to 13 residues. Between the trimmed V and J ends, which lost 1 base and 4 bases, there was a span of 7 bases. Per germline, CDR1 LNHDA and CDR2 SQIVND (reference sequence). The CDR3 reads CASSIVQGYGYTF. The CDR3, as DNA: TGTGCCAGTAGTATAGTGCAGGGCTATGGCTACACCTTC.

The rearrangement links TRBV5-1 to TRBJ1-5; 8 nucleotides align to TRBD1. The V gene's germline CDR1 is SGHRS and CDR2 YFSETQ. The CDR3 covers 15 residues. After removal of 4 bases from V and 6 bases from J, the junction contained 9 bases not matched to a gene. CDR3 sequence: CASSRTAGGLQPQHF. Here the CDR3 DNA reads TGCGCCAGCAGCAGGACGGCAGGGGGCCTTCAGCCCCAGCATTTT.

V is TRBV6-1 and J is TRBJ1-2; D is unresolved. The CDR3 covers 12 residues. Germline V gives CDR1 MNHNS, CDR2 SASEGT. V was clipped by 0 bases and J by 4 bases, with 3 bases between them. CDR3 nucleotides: TGTGCCAGCAGTGAAGCGCGCTATGGCTACACCTTC. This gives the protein CASSEARYGYTF.

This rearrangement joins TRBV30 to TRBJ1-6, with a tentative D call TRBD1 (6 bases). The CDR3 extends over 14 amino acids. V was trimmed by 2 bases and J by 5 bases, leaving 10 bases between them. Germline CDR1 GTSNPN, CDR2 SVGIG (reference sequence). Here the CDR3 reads CAWSLRGNNSPLHF. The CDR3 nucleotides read TGTGCCTGGAGTTTGAGGGGGAATAATTCACCCCTCCACTTT.

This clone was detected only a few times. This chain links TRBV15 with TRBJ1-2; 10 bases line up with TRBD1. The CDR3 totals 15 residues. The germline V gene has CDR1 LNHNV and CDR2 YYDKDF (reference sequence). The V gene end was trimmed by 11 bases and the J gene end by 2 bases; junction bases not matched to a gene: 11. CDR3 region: CAARDPGQGNYGYTF. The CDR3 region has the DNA TGTGCCGCCCGAGATCCGGGACAGGGGAACTATGGCTACACCTTC.